This T cell receptor (beta chain) was recorded in a study of CD8 T cells in ankylosing spondylitis. Study findings and constraints: Previous work reported some of these motif variants in the synovial fluid and blood of reactive arthritis. What appeared characteristic of ankylosing spondylitis blood was a TCR beta motif of fewer than ten highly homologous variants. Disease-associated clonotypes exhibited CD8+ identity and were relatively infrequent in peripheral blood. Matched ankylosing spondylitis synovial fluid reportedly showed significant enrichment of disease-linked clones.

The CDR3 loop spans 16 amino acids. Quantitative 5'-RACE was performed with molecular barcodes, and it yielded the TCR beta libraries. TCRdb independently ran MiXCR on the 5' RACE reads; one entry per CDR3 protein. This table has approximately 300,000 distinct CDR3 sequences, 8% appearing once. The table lists this clonotype with a few counts. Antigen: not known. The TCR was taken from a male donor with ankylosing spondylitis. The sequenced sample was blood, either unsorted or a sorted T cell fraction (not recorded which). The chain employs TRBV21-1 and TRBJ2-3; the table's D call TRBD2 went unverified against the DNA. TRBV21-1 is a pseudogene segment. The CDR3 sequence: CASSKVSGRRVVTQYF. CDR3 nucleotides: TGTGCCAGCAGCAAAGTCAGTGGCAGGAGGGTGGTTACGCAGTATTTT.